This TCR beta chain was profiled in a study of cytomegalovirus exposure and HLA in healthy donors. Study-wide results and limits: A later analysis reportedly found that, within productive TCRs, an Asian-associated ancestry cluster had fewer N-insertions than the mean observed across the 666 donors.

As concerns this clone: Its cognate antigen is unknown. Other DNA sequences from this sample encode an identical CDR3 as well.

With 60 Vbeta and 13 Jbeta primers, the PCR was carried out. Measured with immunoSEQ multiplex PCR; TCRdb has only the in-frame clones, and not every one. The data show about 200,000 clones, almost 80% seen once. This TCR came from a male donor in good health and CMV-seronegative. Input material: PBMCs.

The CDR3 loop reads CASSPRTGQETQYF. DNA of the CDR3: TGTGCCAGCTCACCTAGGACAGGTCAAGAGACCCAGTACTTC. The chain couples TRBV18 to TRBJ2-5; 7 nucleotides match TRBD1. The germline V gene encodes CDR1 KGHSH and CDR2 LQKENI. J lost 2 bases, V lost 3 bases, and 3 bases had no gene match. This CDR3 is built from 14 residues.